Sequencing of this TCR beta chain was carried out in a study of cytomegalovirus exposure and HLA in healthy donors. V was pared by 5 bases and J by 7 bases, with 6 bases of the junction left unmatched. From germline, CDR1 is LNHDA and CDR2 SQIVND (reference sequence). The CDR3 spans 15 residues. The PCR was carried out with 60 Vbeta primers and 13 Jbeta primers. Method: immunoSEQ multiplex PCR; TCRdb's copy keeps in-frame clones and lacks some. The specimen's table records 130,000 or so clones. Comments on this clone: The antigen remains undetermined.

Points from the study as a whole: Many donors carried some public TCRs, although rarity characterized most TCR sequences. Researchers reported from a later analysis that most CMV-associated TCR beta chains appeared HLA-restricted.

The chain is built from TRBV19 and TRBJ1-5; 12 nucleotides match TRBD1. Sequencing was done on a sample of PBMCs. This TCR came from a man aged 18 to 29 in good health and CMV-seronegative. This chain's CDR3 is CASSGGQGANQPQHF. The CDR3, as DNA: TGTGCCAGTAGTGGGGGACAGGGGGCCAACCAGCCCCAGCATTTT.